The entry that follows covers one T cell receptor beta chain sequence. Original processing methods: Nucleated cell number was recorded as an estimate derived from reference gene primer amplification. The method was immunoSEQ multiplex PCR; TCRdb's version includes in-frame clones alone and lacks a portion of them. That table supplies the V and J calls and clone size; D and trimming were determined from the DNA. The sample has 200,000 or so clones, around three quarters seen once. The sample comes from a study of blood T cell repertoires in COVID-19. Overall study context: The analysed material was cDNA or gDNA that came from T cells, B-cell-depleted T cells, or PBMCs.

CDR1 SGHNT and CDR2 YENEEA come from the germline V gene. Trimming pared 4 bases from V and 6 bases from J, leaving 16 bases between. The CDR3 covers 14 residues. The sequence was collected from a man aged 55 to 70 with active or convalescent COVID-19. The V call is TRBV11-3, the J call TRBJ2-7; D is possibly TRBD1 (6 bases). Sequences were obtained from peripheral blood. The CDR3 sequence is CASSSSRGLGEQYF. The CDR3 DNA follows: TGTGCCAGCAGCTCCTCCAGGGGATTGGGCGAGCAGTACTTC. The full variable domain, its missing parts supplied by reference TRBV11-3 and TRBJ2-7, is EAGVVQSPRYKIIEKKQPVAFWCNPISGHNTLYWYLQNLGQGPELLIRYENEEAVDDSQLPKDRFSAERLKGVDSTLKIQPAELGDSAVYLCASSSSRGLGEQYFGPGTRLTVT.